The T cell receptor (beta chain) described here comes from a study of blood T cell repertoires in COVID-19. Study-level background: Material from acute and convalescent COVID-19 was sourced from the United States, Italy and Spain. T cells, B-cell-depleted T cells, or PBMCs supplied cDNA or gDNA.

The CDR3 length is 16 residues. Germline CDR1 reads SGHRS; CDR2 reads YFSETQ. Losses at the gene ends were 4 bases for V and 2 bases for J; bases not matched to a gene: 10. Generated by immunoSEQ multiplex PCR, the TCRdb table keeps only in-frame clones and is missing some. The data show approximately 200,000 clones, with roughly 77% seen just once and around 6% held by the top ten. This clone is a singleton in its sample. This chain uses TRBV5-1 with TRBJ1-2; 8 nucleotides align to TRBD1. This receptor was obtained from a woman between 40 and 50 years old with COVID-19, enrolled during active disease. Sample: peripheral blood. CDR3: CASSPERTGRNYGYTF. CDR3 in DNA: TGCGCCAGCAGCCCGGAAAGGACAGGGCGCAACTATGGCTACACCTTC.